The present T cell receptor beta chain was sequenced within a study of cytomegalovirus exposure and HLA in healthy donors. General study findings and limits: Exclusion applied to some V segments, including TRBV6-2 and TRBV6-3, as they were indistinguishable.

CDR3 length equals 14 residues. Per the germline V gene, CDR1 is MNHNS and CDR2 is SASEGT. V gave up 7 bases and J gave up 2 bases; unmatched junction bases: 5. This clone was detected a few times. The antigen remains undetermined. Use of 60 Vbeta and 13 Jbeta primers characterized the PCR. TCRdb's copy holds only in-frame clones and misses some; the assay was immunoSEQ multiplex PCR. The sample includes some 130,000 clones, approximately 77% of them seen just once. J is TRBJ1-3 and V is TRBV6-1; 7 bases fit TRBD1. The clonotype comes from a woman in her thirties or forties in good health and CMV-seronegative. Sequencing was done on a sample of PBMCs. The CDR3 region is CASTTGSTGNTIYF. CDR3 nucleotides: TGTGCCAGCACGACAGGGTCGACTGGAAACACCATATATTTT.